The T cell receptor beta chain under discussion was sequenced for a study of cytomegalovirus exposure and HLA in healthy donors. The V and J ends lost 6 bases and 3 bases respectively, with 15 bases between them. This CDR3 has 14 amino acids. Germline loops: CDR1 MNHEY, CDR2 SVGAGI. Sequencing was performed with immunoSEQ multiplex PCR; in TCRdb, only in-frame clones are kept and a portion is missing. The sample has 220,000 or so clones; under 95% are singletons. General observations from the study: Among the CMV-associated chains, three were confirmed in vitro as specific for CMV antigens. Rarity characterized most TCR sequences, yet some public TCRs appeared in many donors.

The study drew the donors from its roughly 120-subject validation cohort, separate from the approximately 700-subject first cohort. About this clone: Its target is unknown.

Sequencing input: PBMCs. The rearrangement joins TRBV6-5 to TRBJ2-7; no reliable D call. The TCR comes from a woman under 30 in good health and CMV-seronegative. This CDR3 reads CASSRAGSFYEQYF. CDR3 DNA sequence: TGTGCCAGCAGCCGCGCCGGGTCCTTCTACGAGCAGTACTTC.